The rows below give T cell receptor beta chains drawn from one sample of a study of OX40 agonist ivuxolimab in advanced cancers. Sequenced by immunoSEQ multiplex PCR; TCRdb stores in-frame clones only, minus some. Seen here are 40,000 to 55,000 clones, over 80% observed once, and the top ten hold approximately 24%. The specimen comprised CD4+ or CD8+ T cells sorted from blood, sampled in a trial of the OX40 agonist ivuxolimab. These receptors were obtained from an adult with an advanced solid tumor such as melanoma, head and neck, liver or kidney cancer. The conserved cysteine and the conserved F or W are not part of the CDR3 here. The order of the fields is V gene, D gene, J gene, CDR3 protein. The D gene is left open where the match is weak.

>TRBV7-3|-|TRBJ1-1
ASSPLGGGTEAF
>TRBV15|TRBD2|TRBJ2-2
ATSRDERGRELF
>TRBV25-1|-|TRBJ2-7
ASSELGSTGYSYEQY
>TRBV10-1|-|TRBJ1-1
ASSESEGRHGNTEAF
>TRBV9|TRBD2|TRBJ2-7
ASSASGDYEQY
>TRBV9|-|TRBJ2-1
ASSVDESNEQF
>TRBV27|-|TRBJ1-1
ASSLGQNTEAF
>TRBV28|-|TRBJ2-7
ASSFWAQEGEQY
>TRBV18|TRBD2|TRBJ2-7
ASSGTLGTSIYEQY
>TRBV7-8|TRBD2|TRBJ2-7
ASSLRLTSGSSYEQY
>TRBV10-3|TRBD1|TRBJ1-2
AIRPTGGPYGYT
>TRBV27|-|TRBJ1-4
ASSPLGGEGEKLF
>TRBV19|TRBD1|TRBJ1-2
ASSIGYRDRGHYGYT
>TRBV4-3|-|TRBJ2-7
ASSQTRAGSSYEQY
>TRBV4-3|-|TRBJ2-6
ASSQNGAGANVLT
>TRBV19|-|TRBJ2-1
ASSVLGSYNEQF
>TRBV4-3|TRBD2|TRBJ2-7
ASSQDWPGLVEGEQY
>TRBV7-6|-|TRBJ2-1
ASTLNRLSPFYDEQF
>TRBV5-5|-|TRBJ2-7
ASSPRPGSSSYEQY
>TRBV5-4|-|TRBJ2-1
ASSFQGNHEQF
>TRBV4-3|-|TRBJ2-1
ASSQDPSHFRNNEQF
>TRBV7-3|-|TRBJ2-6
ASSLQGHGANVLT
>TRBV5-6|-|TRBJ2-3
ASSWGGYSPDTQY
>TRBV29-1|-|TRBJ2-7
SVVQGPYEQY
>TRBV11-2|-|TRBJ1-2
ASSLISNYGYT
>TRBV4-3|-|TRBJ2-7
ASSQDNTPSYEQY
>TRBV11-1|-|TRBJ2-3
ASSLVGRGTDTQY
>TRBV7-9|-|TRBJ2-7
ASSFTGYEQY
>TRBV7-9|TRBD1|TRBJ1-2
ASSFDGTGANYGYT
>TRBV5-1|-|TRBJ2-2
ASSSIRGIITGELF
>TRBV9|TRBD1|TRBJ2-7
ASSAGTGIYEQY
>TRBV28|TRBD1|TRBJ2-6
ASSPSGTGFSGANVLT
>TRBV28|-|TRBJ2-3
ASSPPRLSQITDTQY
>TRBV27|-|TRBJ2-1
ASSLSSSLYNEQF
>TRBV13|-|TRBJ2-7
ASSLGVLTEEQY
>TRBV6-5|-|TRBJ1-5
ASSPTSTNQPQH
>TRBV4-3|TRBD1|TRBJ2-7
ASSRETGDGEQY
>TRBV4-3|-|TRBJ2-7
ASSQVRSVSYEQY
>TRBV27|TRBD2|TRBJ2-5
ASVKYPGTSEETQY
>TRBV28|-|TRBJ2-1
ASSDLPGEQF
>TRBV7-7|-|TRBJ2-7
ASSTQESGEQY
>TRBV7-9|TRBD2|TRBJ2-3
ASSPPGGRGTDTQY
>TRBV4-1|-|TRBJ2-2
ASSQAWGARTGELF
>TRBV7-9|-|TRBJ2-7
ASSSTTDIHSYEQY
>TRBV28|-|TRBJ2-2
ASSSTALDLTGRAGELF
>TRBV5-6|-|TRBJ2-5
ASSLVSATPGETQY
>TRBV7-8|-|TRBJ2-1
ASSFYRLEDRSYNEQF
>TRBV4-3|TRBD1|TRBJ2-7
ASSQEFPGQGYEQY
>TRBV11-2|TRBD1|TRBJ2-5
ASSFLQGAAKTQY